This T cell receptor beta chain was found in a study of blood T cell repertoires in COVID-19. Original methodology: Reference gene primer amplification yielded estimated nucleated cell counts. Profiling relied on immunoSEQ multiplex PCR, and the TCRdb table lists in-frame clones only, not all of them. That table furnishes V, J and clone size, whereas the DNA furnished D and trimming. The sample shows about 170,000 clones, roughly 90% of them seen only once. This TCR derives from a woman aged 55 to 70 with COVID-19, enrolled during active disease. Sequencing used peripheral blood.

DNA for the CDR3: TGTGCCAGCAGCTTCGGGACAGGGGGTATTAATTCACCCCTCCACTTT. It is translated as CASSFGTGGINSPLHF. The chain carries TRBV7-8 and TRBJ1-6; 11 nucleotides align to TRBD1. CDR3 length: 16 amino acids. Germline V gene lookup returns CDR1 SGHVS and CDR2 FQNEAQ. The V segment lost 3 bases and the J segment 6 bases; nucleotides outside the gene matches: 4.